The subject of this entry is one T cell receptor (beta chain). Its antigen is currently unknown. TCRdb re-analysed the reads in MiXCR, keeping a single row per CDR3 protein. The table lists about 570,000 distinct CDR3 sequences, about 39% of them singletons. The sample is drawn from a study of T cell repertoires in cytomegalovirus infection. About the research overall: Indications of both CMV infection and matching HLA type were provided by public TCR beta signatures. Study-level results: CMV-specific TCR beta clonotypes restricted by HLA-C were the ones dominating the ex vivo response. The cumulative frequency of public TCR beta families identified carriers of CMV plus the relevant HLA.

The length of the CDR3 is 15 residues. Trimming took 7 bases from V and 4 from J; bases not matched to a gene: 6. The V gene is TRBV12-3 or TRBV12-4, the J gene TRBJ2-2; 10 bases line up with TRBD2. This receptor was obtained from a human donor in good health (CMV status not recorded). Some clones in this sample may be carry-over from other donors' samples. Sequences were derived from cultured PBMCs, sampled from culture after CMV antigen stimulation. CDR3 bases: TGTGCCAGCACCAAGACTAGCGGGTTCACCGGGGAGCTGTTTTTT. This sequence encodes CASTKTSGFTGELFF.